The next 10 T cell receptor beta chains were all read from a single sample in a study of blood T cell repertoires in COVID-19 (dated by TCRdb to the early 2020s). Libraries were constructed by the immunoSEQ multiplex PCR assay. Here the immuneACCESS table is served through TCRdb, limited to in-frame sequences with V and J called. Missing clones are a known gap in these copies; in checked studies unresolved V genes cover under half, and the rest lacks a known reason. In this sample the table shows roughly 190,000 clones, roughly 80% of which occur a single time. The ten top clones hold 12% of the sample. Specimen: peripheral blood. These receptors were collected from a woman in her fifties or sixties with acute or convalescent COVID-19.

V gene TRBV5-1 combines with J gene TRBJ2-7; D might be TRBD2 (5 bases). This CDR3 spans 15 amino acids. Germline V gene data show CDR1 as SGHRS and CDR2 as YFSETQ. V lost 0 bases, J lost 6 bases, and 16 bases lay in between. DNA for the CDR3: TGCGCCAGCAGCTTGGTTGCGGGTGGGTCGGCCGAGCAGTACTTC. Amino acids: CASSLVAGGSAEQYF.

The V call is TRBV30, the J call TRBJ1-1; D is perhaps TRBD1 (5 bases). The length of the CDR3 is 15 residues. CDR1 GTSNPN and CDR2 SVGIG come from the germline V gene (reference sequence). The germline V and J ends were trimmed by 5 bases and 1 base, with 17 bases remaining between them. Here the CDR3 DNA reads TGTGCCTGGTCGCCCTGGGGGGGGAAGAACACTGAAGCTTTCTTT. Protein sequence: CAWSPWGGKNTEAFF.

The chain has TRBV9 and TRBJ1-2; TRBD1 matches 9 bases. Germline V gene data show CDR1 as SGDLS and CDR2 as YYNGEE. V trimming: 2 bases; J trimming: 4 bases; junction bases outside the gene matches: 3. The CDR3 is 14 residues long. The CDR3, as DNA: TGTGCCAGCAGCGTCACAGGGGGCAGCTATGGCTACACCTTC. Translated: CASSVTGGSYGYTF.

V gene TRBV10-3 combines with J gene TRBJ2-2; 10 bases map to TRBD2. The germline V gene has CDR1 ENHRY and CDR2 SYGVKD. The CDR3 covers 16 residues. The V segment lost 4 bases and the J segment 7 bases; nucleotides outside the gene matches: 9. DNA for the CDR3: TGTGCCATCAGTGGCCCGAGCGGGGGGGCAAACGGGGAGCTGTTTTTT. Translation: CAISGPSGGANGELFF.

The J gene is TRBJ2-4, the V gene TRBV4-1; TRBD1 agrees at 7 bases. The CDR3 consists of 17 residues. The V segment lost 3 bases and the J segment 0 bases; nucleotides outside the gene matches: 8. The germline CDR1 and CDR2 sequences are MGHRA and YSYEKL. The chain's CDR3 is CASSQTTGDRAKNIQYF. CDR3 in DNA: TGCGCCAGCAGCCAGACAACAGGGGACCGAGCCAAAAACATTCAGTACTTC.

The chain carries TRBV5-1 and TRBJ2-2, with D tentatively TRBD1 (6 bases). The V end was cut by 3 bases, the J end by 7 bases, with 19 bases between. The CDR3 runs 16 residues. Germline assignment: CDR1 SGHRS and CDR2 YFSETQ. The CDR3, as DNA: TGCGCCAGCAGCTCCTCATCAGGGGCAAAGAACGGGGAGCTGTTTTTT. It yields the protein CASSSSSGAKNGELFF.

V usage is TRBV10-3 and J usage is TRBJ2-7, with 9 bases fitting TRBD1. The germline V gene encodes CDR1 ENHRY and CDR2 SYGVKD. The CDR3 is made up of 14 amino acids. J was trimmed by 4 bases and V by 5 bases; bases with no gene match: 6. CDR3 in DNA: TGTGCCATCAGTTGGGGGGGACAGGGTTACGAGCAGTACTTC. Translated: CAISWGGQGYEQYF.

The chain carries TRBV9 and TRBJ1-2; 12 bases are shared with TRBD1. The CDR3 runs to 17 residues. Germline V gene sequence: CDR1 SGDLS, CDR2 YYNGEE. Germline trimming cut 3 bases from V and 1 base from J; bases unmatched to any gene: 7. CDR3 sequence reads: CASSDGTGGVGNYGYTF. In nucleotides, the CDR3 is TGTGCCAGCAGCGATGGGACAGGGGGCGTCGGTAACTATGGCTACACCTTC.

This clone was seen a handful of times. This chain connects TRBV6-1 to TRBJ1-2; 7 positions agree with TRBD1. The V gene end was trimmed by 2 bases and the J gene end by 4 bases; junction bases not matched to a gene: 4. The CDR3 has 14 residues. Per the germline V gene, CDR1 is MNHNS and CDR2 is SASEGT. The CDR3 sequence: CASSETGTAYGYTF. Written as DNA, the CDR3 is TGTGCCAGCAGTGAAACCGGGACAGCCTATGGCTACACCTTC.

The CDR3: CSASTLGGDYGYTF. The CDR3 nucleotides read TGCAGTGCTAGTACCCTCGGGGGGGATTATGGCTACACCTTC. V is TRBV20-1 and J is TRBJ1-2, with D possibly matching TRBD1 (5 bases). The germline CDR1 and CDR2 sequences are DFQATT and SNEGSKA (reference sequence). The CDR3 spans 14 residues. Trimming took off 3 bases at V and 5 bases at J, with 16 bases between the two ends.